This entry lists 24 T cell receptor beta chains sequenced from one sample in a study of cytomegalovirus exposure and HLA in healthy donors. The PCR employed 60 Vbeta primers together with 13 Jbeta primers. Generated by immunoSEQ multiplex PCR, the TCRdb table keeps only in-frame clones and is missing some. The sample has 150,000 to 200,000 clones, 75% seen once. The sample consisted of PBMCs. The receptors here all came from a woman aged 45-59 years in good health and CMV-seropositive.

This clone was seen a handful of times. The CDR3 loop reads CASSSTGTEHGYTF. The CDR3 DNA reads TGTGCCAGCAGCTCAACCGGGACAGAACATGGCTACACCTTC. The V gene is TRBV5-6, the J gene TRBJ1-2; TRBD1 matches at 7 bases. The CDR3 is made up of 14 amino acids. The V gene's germline CDR1 is SGHDT and CDR2 YYEEEE. The junction had 8 bases not matched to a gene; V was cut back by 3 bases and J by 6 bases.

The CDR3 nucleotides are TGTGCCAGCAGCTACCCAATTATGACTCGGGTTACCTACGAGCAGTACTTC. Translation gives CASSYPIMTRVTYEQYF. This chain joins TRBV6-4 and TRBJ2-7, with D unresolved. The CDR3 extends over 17 amino acids. V lost 6 bases and J lost 2, with 23 bases in between. Per germline, CDR1 MRHNA and CDR2 SNTAGT.

The chain joins TRBV6-6 to TRBJ1-1; 7 bases fit TRBD1. The CDR3 is 15 residues long. CDR1 and CDR2 from the germline V gene are MNHNY and SVGAGI (reference sequence). V was pared by 6 bases and J by 1 base, with 8 bases of the junction left unmatched. The CDR3 DNA follows: TGTGCCAGCAGCCTACTTGGGACAGCGAACACTGAAGCTTTCTTT. It yields the protein CASSLLGTANTEAFF.

The chain has TRBV5-1 and TRBJ2-7, with D possibly matching TRBD2 (6 bases). Per germline, CDR1 SGHRS and CDR2 YFSETQ. CDR3 length: 17 residues. V was pared by 0 bases and J by 3 bases, with 19 bases between. CDR3 nucleotide sequence: TGCGCCAGCAGCTTGGGGGGACTTGCCCCTTTTAGCTACGAGCAGTACTTC. It yields the protein CASSLGGLAPFSYEQYF.

This clone was observed many times. Here the CDR3 reads CASSQFPGGSYEQYF. Here the CDR3 DNA reads TGTGCCAGCAGCCAGTTTCCTGGGGGGTCCTACGAGCAGTACTTC. The chain employs TRBV4-2 and TRBJ2-7; D is possibly TRBD2 (6 bases). Trimming stripped 3 bases from V and 1 base from J, with 13 bases between. The length of the CDR3 is 15 residues. Germline V gene lookup returns CDR1 LGHNA and CDR2 YNFKEQ.

This clone was seen more than once but under ten times. V and J are TRBV11-3 and TRBJ1-1; 7 bases are shared with TRBD1. Germline V gene lookup returns CDR1 SGHNT and CDR2 YENEEA. The CDR3 is 13 amino acids. Unmatched junction bases numbered 4, after V lost 5 bases and J lost 4 bases. For the CDR3, the DNA is TGTGCCAGCAGCCCCCAGGGGGGCACTGAAGCTTTCTTT. It yields the protein CASSPQGGTEAFF.

This clone was picked up a small number of times. The chain uses TRBV2 and TRBJ2-2, with TRBD2 matching 7 bases. The germline CDR1 and CDR2 sequences are SNHLY and FYNNEI. V trimming: 4 bases; J trimming: 1 base; junction bases outside the gene matches: 6. The CDR3 consists of 16 residues. The CDR3 nucleotides are TGTGCCAGCAGTGCCCAGCGGGGTATGAACACCGGGGAGCTGTTTTTT. Its translation is CASSAQRGMNTGELFF. Together with reference TRBV2 and TRBJ2-2, the CDR3 gives the full variable domain: EPEVTQTPSHQVTQMGQEVILRCVPISNHLYFYWYRQILGQKVEFLVSFYNNEISEKSEIFDDQFSVERPDGSNFTLKIRSTKLEDSAMYFCASSAQRGMNTGELFFGEGSRLTVL.

The chain has TRBV10-3 and TRBJ2-1, with 9 bases fitting TRBD2. Germline-derived CDR1 and CDR2 are ENHRY and SYGVKD. The CDR3 is 15 amino acids. Trimming took 10 bases from V and 6 from J; bases not matched to a gene: 13. This chain's CDR3 is CATRLGAGGFNEQFF. For the CDR3, the DNA is TGTGCCACCCGGCTCGGGGCGGGGGGGTTCAATGAGCAGTTCTTC.

This chain connects TRBV29-1 to TRBJ2-7; TRBD2 is a possible D gene (7 bases). Trimming stripped 5 bases from V and 2 bases from J, with 10 bases between. The CDR3 covers 12 residues. The germline V gene encodes CDR1 SQVTM and CDR2 ANQGSEA. The CDR3 nucleotides read TGCAGCGTTAGCGGGACAACCTACGAGCAGTACTTC. It encodes CSVSGTTYEQYF.

The chain employs TRBV4-1 and TRBJ2-2, with 7 bases that match TRBD1. Germline CDR1 MGHRA, CDR2 YSYEKL. The CDR3 runs 16 residues. The junction had 4 bases not matched to a gene; V was cut back by 3 bases and J by 0 bases. The CDR3 loop is CASSQPGQTNTGELFF. The CDR3 nucleotides are TGCGCCAGCAGCCAGCCGGGACAGACGAACACCGGGGAGCTGTTTTTT.

The chain uses TRBV5-6 and TRBJ1-4, with D unclear. Trimming removed 1 base from V and 4 bases from J, with 11 bases in between. The CDR3 loop spans 15 amino acids. Per germline, CDR1 SGHDT and CDR2 YYEEEE. In DNA, the CDR3 is TGTGCCAGCAGCTTGCGAGGGAAGGATAATGAAAAACTGTTTTTT. It specifies CASSLRGKDNEKLFF.

In its sample, this clone was seen a few times. The rearrangement joins TRBV5-4 to TRBJ1-1; D unclear. This CDR3 comprises 15 residues. From germline, CDR1 is SGHNT and CDR2 YYREEE (reference sequence). V lost 4 bases to trimming and J lost 5 bases, with 18 bases between them. CDR3 sequence: CASSPGGPQRTEAFF. The CDR3 DNA is TGTGCCAGCAGCCCAGGTGGTCCCCAAAGAACTGAAGCTTTCTTT.

This clone was detected only once. The chain recombines TRBV27 with TRBJ1-1; D unclear. CDR1 and CDR2 from the germline V gene are MNHEY and SMNVEV (reference sequence). The ends were cut back, 6 bases at V and 0 bases at J, with 8 bases in the middle. The CDR3 has 13 amino acids. CDR3 loop: CASRSTMNTEAFF. CDR3 nucleotides: TGTGCCAGCAGGTCGACAATGAACACTGAAGCTTTCTTT.

The genes are TRBV2 and TRBJ1-1; 10 bases align to TRBD1. The V segment lost 8 bases and the J segment 4 bases; nucleotides outside the gene matches: 4. Germline assignment: CDR1 SNHLY and CDR2 FYNNEI. The CDR3 consists of 13 residues. DNA of the CDR3: TGTGCCAGCGGAGGACAGGGGGGCACTGAAGCTTTCTTT. This encodes CASGGQGGTEAFF.

The chain couples TRBV4-1 to TRBJ2-7, with 9 bases fitting TRBD1. CDR3 length: 14 residues. Germline V lookup: CDR1 MGHRA, CDR2 YSYEKL. The trim removed 4 bases at V and 4 bases at J, leaving 5 bases unmatched. Written as DNA, the CDR3 is TGCGCCAGCAGCCGGGACAGGGTAGGGTACGAGCAGTACTTC. This gives the protein CASSRDRVGYEQYF.

This clone was detected only a few times. The gene calls are TRBV5-1 and TRBJ1-2, with a tentative D call TRBD1 (5 bases). Germline V CDR1 and CDR2: SGHRS, YFSETQ. V gave up 3 bases and J gave up 4 bases, with 10 bases separating them. The CDR3 extends over 13 amino acids. The CDR3 is CASSSEGTYGYTF. CDR3 sequence (DNA): TGCGCCAGCAGCTCGGAGGGGACCTATGGCTACACCTTC.

This clone has only one observation. The V and J genes are TRBV7-3 and TRBJ2-1; possible D gene TRBD2, 7 bases. The germline V gene encodes CDR1 SGHTA and CDR2 FQGTGA. This CDR3 has 15 amino acids. V lost 2 bases and J lost 8, with 16 bases in between. CDR3 bases: TGTGCCAGCAGCTTATATGGGGGGGCCGGTGATGAGCAGTTCTTC. It translates to CASSLYGGAGDEQFF.

This clone was detected once. V is TRBV19 and J is TRBJ2-7, with D possibly being TRBD1 (5 bases). Looked up from germline, CDR1 is LNHDA and CDR2 is SQIVND (reference sequence). Deletions cut 0 bases from V and 3 bases from J, with 12 bases between. The CDR3 length is 15 residues. The DNA of the CDR3 is TGTGCCAGTAGTATAGAGTCAGGGCAGAACTACGAGCAGTACTTC. This gives the protein CASSIESGQNYEQYF.

This chain uses TRBV7-9 with TRBJ2-7; 10 bases line up with TRBD1. From germline, CDR1 is SEHNR and CDR2 FQNEAQ (reference sequence). The V segment lost 4 bases and the J segment 1 base; nucleotides outside the gene matches: 1. The CDR3 length is 14 residues. CDR3 residues: CASSSGQGSYEQYF. The CDR3 DNA is TGTGCCAGCAGCTCGGGACAGGGGTCCTACGAGCAGTACTTC. The full variable domain, rest sourced from reference TRBV7-9 and TRBJ2-7, is DTGVSQNPRHKITKRGQNVTFRCDPISEHNRLYWYRQTLGQGPEFLTYFQNEAQLEKSRLLSDRFSAERPKGSFSTLEIQRTEQGDSAMYLCASSSGQGSYEQYFGPGTRLTVT.

Only a few counts were recorded for this clone. The chain is built from TRBV6-1 and TRBJ1-5; 7 nucleotides agree with TRBD1. This CDR3 spans 15 amino acids. V lost 2 bases to trimming and J lost 2 bases; unmatched junction nucleotides: 3. Germline V gene data show CDR1 as MNHNS and CDR2 as SASEGT. CDR3 loop: CASSERGTGNQPQHF. The CDR3 coding sequence is TGTGCCAGCAGTGAACGTGGGACAGGCAATCAGCCCCAGCATTTT.

V gene TRBV2 combines with J gene TRBJ1-5, with a possible D match to TRBD1 (5 bases). Germline V gives CDR1 SNHLY, CDR2 FYNNEI. The length of the CDR3 is 13 residues. V shed 7 bases and J shed 3 bases, with 10 bases lying between them. CDR3 in DNA: TGTGCCAGCAAGGCAGGGCTCAATCAGCCCCAGCATTTT. Amino acids: CASKAGLNQPQHF.

A single count supports this clone. The junction departs from germline at one end; a sequencing error may be responsible. The rearrangement joins TRBV9 to TRBJ2-1; D possibly corresponds to TRBD2 (5 bases). Germline V gives CDR1 SGDLS, CDR2 YYNGEE. The CDR3 totals 12 residues. The CDR3 here is CASGVGSGEQFF. DNA for the CDR3: TGTGCCAGCGGCGTTGGGAGCGGAGAGCAGTTCTTC.

In DNA, the CDR3 is TGTGCCAGCAGTCGGGACAGGGGTTCGCAAGAGACCCAGTACTTC. This codes for CASSRDRGSQETQYF. V gene TRBV27 combines with J gene TRBJ2-5; 10 bases line up with TRBD1. After removal of 5 bases from V and 2 bases from J, the junction contained 5 bases not matched to a gene. CDR3 size: 15 residues. Germline values: CDR1 MNHEY, CDR2 SMNVEV (reference sequence).

The rearrangement links TRBV9 to TRBJ1-2; 9 positions agree with TRBD1. Germline-derived CDR1 and CDR2 are SGDLS and YYNGEE. The CDR3 has 16 amino acids. With 5 bases clipped from V and 3 bases from J, the junction kept 11 bases outside the gene matches. CDR3 amino acids: CASRRGQGRGYYGYTF. The CDR3 DNA reads as TGTGCCAGCAGGAGGGGACAGGGCCGGGGTTACTATGGCTACACCTTC.